A single sample gave rise to the 30 T cell receptor beta chains below, sequenced in a study of T cells in Graves' hyperthyroidism and ophthalmopathy. RNA transcripts were the template for amplifying TCR beta CDR3 regions. Using the HTBI primer set, a first-round RT-PCR was run on the TCR CDR3. TCRdb ran MiXCR on the multiplex PCR reads and lists one entry per CDR3 protein. The sample records hundreds of thousands of distinct CDR3 sequences, around 13% being singletons. Sequencing was performed on blood. Every receptor here comes from a woman aged 50 to 60 with Graves' ophthalmopathy.

This chain uses TRBV19 with TRBJ1-1; D not certain. The CDR3 contains 14 residues. Trimming shortened V by 6 bases and J by 3 bases, and 14 bases separated the two germline ends. Germline V gene sequence: CDR1 LNHDA, CDR2 SQIVND (reference sequence). DNA of the CDR3: TGTGCCAGTAGCCCCCCCGAGGTATACACTGAAGCTTTCTTT. It yields the protein CASSPPEVYTEAFF.

This clonotype was seen ten or more times. The genes are TRBV11-3 and TRBJ2-1; D remains ambiguous. The CDR3 runs to 13 residues. V dropped 4 bases and J dropped 5 bases, with 9 bases sitting between them. The germline CDR1 and CDR2 sequences are SGHNT and YENEEA. This CDR3 is CASSSYHDNEQFF. The CDR3 nucleotides read TGTGCCAGCAGCTCTTACCACGACAATGAGCAGTTCTTC. Filled out from reference TRBV11-3 and TRBJ2-1, the complete variable domain reads EAGVVQSPRYKIIEKKQPVAFWCNPISGHNTLYWYLQNLGQGPELLIRYENEEAVDDSQLPKDRFSAERLKGVDSTLKIQPAELGDSAVYLCASSSYHDNEQFFGPGTRLTVL.

The table lists this clonotype with many counts. The rearrangement joins TRBV2 to TRBJ2-7; D is uncertain. The germline V gene has CDR1 SNHLY and CDR2 FYNNEI. The V end was cut by 4 bases, the J end by 5 bases, with 12 bases between. This CDR3 contains 13 residues. CDR3: CASSVLGLNEQYF. CDR3 in DNA: TGTGCCAGCAGTGTCCTGGGCTTGAACGAGCAGTACTTC.

CDR3 in amino acids: CASSLANSGRALADTQYF. CDR3 DNA sequence: TGTGCCAGCAGCTTAGCTAATAGCGGGAGGGCCTTGGCAGATACGCAGTATTTT. The genes are TRBV7-9 and TRBJ2-3, with 11 positions matching TRBD2. Per the germline V gene, CDR1 is SEHNR and CDR2 is FQNEAQ (reference sequence). Trimming took 0 bases from V and 4 from J; bases not matched to a gene: 9. CDR3 length equals 18 residues.

This clonotype was seen repeatedly, ten times or more. The rearrangement joins TRBV7-2 to TRBJ2-7, with 8 bases that match TRBD1. Germline V gene data show CDR1 as SGHTA and CDR2 as FQGNSA. The CDR3 spans 16 residues. J was trimmed by 2 bases and V by 1 base; bases with no gene match: 7. The CDR3 here is CASSLGSWTGTYEQYF. The CDR3 bases are TGTGCCAGCAGCTTAGGGAGTTGGACAGGGACCTACGAGCAGTACTTC.

This clonotype was picked up many times. CDR3 loop: CAWETGRGTTEAFF. The CDR3 nucleotides read TGTGCCTGGGAGACAGGGAGGGGAACGACTGAAGCTTTCTTT. The V call is TRBV30, the J call TRBJ1-1; 7 bases are shared with TRBD1. V lost 5 bases, J lost 5 bases, and 11 bases stayed unmatched. The germline gives CDR1 GTSNPN, CDR2 SVGIG (reference sequence). This CDR3 region has 14 residues.

V gene TRBV24-1 combines with J gene TRBJ2-7; 14 bases are a match to TRBD2. The CDR3 totals 16 residues. After removal of 2 bases from V and 5 bases from J, the junction contained 4 bases not matched to a gene. The germline gives CDR1 KGHDR, CDR2 SFDVKD. The CDR3 DNA sequence: TGTGCCACCAGTGATTACGGGACTAGCGGGAGCGACGAGCAGTACTTC. Its protein product is CATSDYGTSGSDEQYF.

The CDR3: CSARDRSREATDTQYF. In nucleotides, the CDR3 is TGCAGTGCTAGAGATCGATCGCGGGAGGCCACAGATACGCAGTATTTT. The rearrangement joins TRBV20-1 to TRBJ2-3, with 8 bases fitting TRBD2. Germline V CDR1 and CDR2: DFQATT, SNEGSKA (reference sequence). V shed 0 bases and J 2 bases; nucleotides not matched to a gene: 7. This CDR3 is 16 amino acids long.

The chain has TRBV30 and TRBJ2-5; 14 bases agree with TRBD2. The germline CDR1 and CDR2 sequences are GTSNPN and SVGIG (reference sequence). V trimming: 0 bases; J trimming: 13 bases; junction bases outside the gene matches: 10. The CDR3 has 15 amino acids. The CDR3 region has the DNA TGTGCCTGGAGTGTATCCGGGACTAGCGGGAGAATCTTGTACTTC. Translating gives CAWSVSGTSGRILYF. The variable domain in full, with the rest retrieved from reference TRBV30 and TRBJ2-5, is SQTIHQWPATLVQPVGSPLSLECTVEGTSNPNLYWYRQAAGRGLQLLFYSVGIGQISSEVPQNLSASRPQDRQFILSSKKLLLSDSGFYLCAWSVSGTSGRILYFGPGTRLLVL.

The CDR3 DNA follows: TGTGCCAGCAGTCTTTTACGGCTACAAGAGACCCAGTACTTC. This encodes CASSLLRLQETQYF. The gene calls are TRBV6-1 and TRBJ2-5, with no clear D. Trimming shortened V by 5 bases and J by 2 bases, and 12 bases separated the two germline ends. Germline values: CDR1 MNHNS, CDR2 SASEGT. The CDR3 spans 14 residues.

This clonotype was observed at least ten times. The V gene is TRBV7-2, the J gene TRBJ2-3; 7 positions match TRBD2. The CDR3 runs to 13 residues. V dropped 1 base and J dropped 10; count of bases not matched to a gene: 5. Germline V lookup: CDR1 SGHTA, CDR2 FQGNSA. The CDR3 loop reads CASSLGDYRAQYF. The CDR3 DNA reads as TGTGCCAGCAGCTTAGGGGACTATCGGGCGCAGTATTTT.

This clonotype was recorded many times. The genes are TRBV14 and TRBJ2-1; TRBD2 matches at 7 bases. V lost 6 bases, J lost 10 bases, and 12 bases stayed unmatched. The length of the CDR3 is 14 residues. The germline V gene encodes CDR1 SGHDN and CDR2 FVKESK. The chain's CDR3 is CASSPGTNYWEQFF. DNA for the CDR3: TGTGCCAGCAGTCCCGGGACTAACTATTGGGAGCAGTTCTTC.

This clonotype appeared many times. This sequence joins TRBV24-1 and TRBJ2-5; 9 nucleotides line up with TRBD2. The V segment lost 5 bases and the J segment 2 bases; nucleotides outside the gene matches: 2. Germline CDR1 reads KGHDR; CDR2 reads SFDVKD. This CDR3 contains 14 residues. CDR3 DNA: TGTGCCACCAGTGCGGCGGGAGGGCAAGAGACCCAGTACTTC. As protein: CATSAAGGQETQYF.

The V and J genes are TRBV3-1 and TRBJ1-2; D not resolved. In germline, CDR1 is LGHDT, CDR2 YNNKEL (reference sequence). There are 13 residues in the CDR3. V gave up 0 bases and J gave up 9 bases, with 11 bases separating them. The DNA for the CDR3 is TGTGCCAGCAGCCAAGATATGAGGGCTCGCTACACCTTC. It specifies CASSQDMRARYTF.

This clonotype was observed many times. The rearrangement links TRBV11-2 to TRBJ2-7; 7 nucleotides match TRBD2. Germline assignment: CDR1 SGHAT and CDR2 FQNNGV. V dropped 5 bases and J dropped 0; count of bases not matched to a gene: 13. The CDR3 sequence is 17 residues long. CDR3 bases: TGTGCCAGCAGCCCAGGTCTAGCGGCCCCACCCTCCTACGAGCAGTACTTC. Residues: CASSPGLAAPPSYEQYF.

This clonotype was counted many times. This chain uses TRBV7-2 with TRBJ2-3; 9 nucleotides line up with TRBD2. CDR3 length: 18 residues. V shed 1 base, J shed 0 bases, and the junction held 8 bases outside the gene matches. CDR1 SGHTA and CDR2 FQGNSA come from the germline V gene. The CDR3 DNA reads as TGTGCCAGCAGCTTAGGACTAGCGGAACAAAAGAGCACAGATACGCAGTATTTT. Translating gives CASSLGLAEQKSTDTQYF.

The chain joins TRBV6-1 to TRBJ2-7, with TRBD2 matching over 10 bases. The germline gives CDR1 MNHNS, CDR2 SASEGT. The CDR3 contains 15 residues. Trimming cost V 5 bases and J 4 bases; bases outside gene matches: 8. The CDR3 nucleotides are TGTGCCAGCAGTTCGGTAGCGGGAGGACGGTACGAGCAGTACTTC. It yields the protein CASSSVAGGRYEQYF.

The gene calls are TRBV20-1 and TRBJ1-5, with TRBD1 matching 7 bases. The V segment lost 0 bases and the J segment 6 bases; nucleotides outside the gene matches: 5. Germline-derived CDR1 and CDR2 are DFQATT and SNEGSKA (reference sequence). The CDR3 runs to 14 residues. The CDR3 is CSARDEAGGQPQHF. The CDR3 coding sequence is TGCAGTGCTAGAGACGAGGCAGGGGGTCAGCCCCAGCATTTT.

This clonotype has ten or more counts. J is TRBJ1-1 and V is TRBV30; D is possibly TRBD1 (6 bases). The V gene lost 3 bases and the J gene lost 4 bases, with 12 bases spanning the gap. The CDR3 contains 13 residues. Germline CDR1 reads GTSNPN; CDR2 reads SVGIG (reference sequence). CDR3 sequence (DNA): TGTGCCTGGAGCGGACAGTGGGGCACTGAAGCTTTCTTT. Protein product: CAWSGQWGTEAFF.

Ten or more counts support this clonotype. The chain combines TRBV2 with TRBJ2-2, with D perhaps TRBD2 (6 bases). The V end lost 2 bases, the J end lost 4 bases, and 17 bases lay between the germline ends. The CDR3 sequence is 17 residues long. The germline CDR1 and CDR2 sequences are SNHLY and FYNNEI. This chain's CDR3 is CASSESEPAGPTGELFF. DNA for the CDR3: TGTGCCAGCAGTGAATCCGAACCAGCGGGTCCCACCGGGGAGCTGTTTTTT. The full variable domain, completed using reference TRBV2 and TRBJ2-2, is EPEVTQTPSHQVTQMGQEVILRCVPISNHLYFYWYRQILGQKVEFLVSFYNNEISEKSEIFDDQFSVERPDGSNFTLKIRSTKLEDSAMYFCASSESEPAGPTGELFFGEGSRLTVL.

This clonotype was detected many times. This chain uses TRBV29-1 with TRBJ2-1, with 8 positions matching TRBD2. V lost 4 bases and J lost 3; bases outside the gene matches: 5. The CDR3 sequence is 14 residues long. Germline V CDR1 and CDR2: SQVTM, ANQGSEA. The CDR3 DNA reads as TGCAGCGTTGGTGGCGGGAGGATCTACAATGAGCAGTTCTTC. This gives the protein CSVGGGRIYNEQFF.

The table lists this clonotype with many counts. The V call is TRBV20-1, the J call TRBJ2-1; 13 bases are a match to TRBD2. The germline CDR1 and CDR2 sequences are DFQATT and SNEGSKA (reference sequence). This CDR3 has 16 amino acids. J gave up 1 base and V 4 bases, and 4 bases lay outside the gene matches. The CDR3 is CSATRLAGGSYNEQFF. Here the CDR3 DNA reads TGCAGTGCTACCCGACTAGCGGGAGGTTCCTACAATGAGCAGTTCTTC.

This clonotype was detected ten times or more. This rearrangement joins TRBV6-1 to TRBJ2-7; D gene uncertain. V lost 7 bases, J lost 0 bases, and 13 bases lay in between. The germline gives CDR1 MNHNS, CDR2 SASEGT. The CDR3 contains 14 residues. The CDR3 region is CASIVPRSSYEQYF. In DNA, the CDR3 is TGTGCCAGCATTGTTCCACGATCCTCCTACGAGCAGTACTTC.

This clonotype was picked up many times. The CDR3 DNA follows: TGTGCCAGCAGTACCGACAGGGTTTCAGACTATGGCTACACCTTC. It is translated as CASSTDRVSDYGYTF. The V and J genes are TRBV28 and TRBJ1-2; 7 positions agree with TRBD1. The CDR3 consists of 15 residues. V was pared by 5 bases and J by 3 bases, with 9 bases of the junction left unmatched. CDR1 MDHEN and CDR2 SYDVKM come from the germline V gene.

This clonotype was seen ten or more times. V is TRBV20-1 and J is TRBJ2-1, with D uncertain. Trimming removed 3 bases from V and 8 bases from J, with 8 bases in between. CDR3 length equals 11 residues. CDR1 and CDR2 from the germline V gene are DFQATT and SNEGSKA (reference sequence). CDR3 bases: TGCAGTGCTAGTAGGACGGATGAGCAGTTCTTC. Translating it yields CSASRTDEQFF.

Only a few counts were recorded for this clonotype. Written as DNA, the CDR3 is TGTGCCAGCAGTAACGTGGGGGCGAACACCGGGGAGCTGTTTTTT. Encoded protein: CASSNVGANTGELFF. The chain recombines TRBV5-4 with TRBJ2-2; either TRBD1 or TRBD2 may fit D (5 bases each). Trimming pared 5 bases from V and 0 bases from J, leaving 11 bases between. The CDR3 is made up of 15 amino acids. Germline V gene sequence: CDR1 SGHNT, CDR2 YYREEE (reference sequence).

This clonotype appeared many times. This chain links TRBV7-2 with TRBJ1-5, with D unresolved. The V gene lost 2 bases and the J gene lost 5 bases, with 7 bases spanning the gap. The CDR3 length is 13 residues. Germline V gene data show CDR1 as SGHTA and CDR2 as FQGNSA. This CDR3 is CASSLLWDQPQHF. In nucleotides, the CDR3 is TGTGCCAGCAGCTTATTGTGGGATCAGCCCCAGCATTTT.

This chain links TRBV20-1 with TRBJ1-5, with 8 positions matching TRBD1. Trimming at V came to 6 bases and at J to 0 bases, leaving 13 bases not matched to a gene. Germline V gene sequence: CDR1 DFQATT, CDR2 SNEGSKA (reference sequence). The CDR3 extends over 17 amino acids. This CDR3 is CSAIDRGQTYSNQPQHF. The CDR3, as DNA: TGCAGTGCCATAGACAGGGGCCAGACTTATAGCAATCAGCCCCAGCATTTT.

Points on this clonotype: A much more abundant neighbour one base away suggests this may be a read error. The genes are TRBV5-5 and TRBJ2-7, with TRBD2 matching 10 bases. Germline lookup yields CDR1 SGHKS and CDR2 YYEKEE (reference sequence). V was clipped by 4 bases and J by 4 bases; unmatched bases: 5. The CDR3 consists of 14 residues. Here the CDR3 reads CASSPGTSEYEQYF. DNA of the CDR3: TGTGCCAGCAGCCCCGGGACTAGCGAGTACGAGCAGTACTTC. The entire variable domain, with the rest obtained from reference TRBV5-5 and TRBJ2-7, is as follows: DAGVTQSPTHLIKTRGQQVTLRCSPISGHKSVSWYQQVLGQGPQFIFQYYEKEERGRGNFPDRFSARQFPNYSSELNVNALLLGDSALYLCASSPGTSEYEQYFGPGTRLTVT.

The chain is built from TRBV4-1 and TRBJ2-2; maybe TRBD2 (5 bases). CDR1 MGHRA and CDR2 YSYEKL come from the germline V gene. The V and J ends lost 3 bases and 0 bases respectively, with 14 bases between them. This CDR3 is 17 amino acids long. CDR3 in amino acids: CASSQKYELANTGELFF. The DNA of the CDR3 is TGCGCCAGCAGCCAGAAATACGAACTAGCGAACACCGGGGAGCTGTTTTTT.